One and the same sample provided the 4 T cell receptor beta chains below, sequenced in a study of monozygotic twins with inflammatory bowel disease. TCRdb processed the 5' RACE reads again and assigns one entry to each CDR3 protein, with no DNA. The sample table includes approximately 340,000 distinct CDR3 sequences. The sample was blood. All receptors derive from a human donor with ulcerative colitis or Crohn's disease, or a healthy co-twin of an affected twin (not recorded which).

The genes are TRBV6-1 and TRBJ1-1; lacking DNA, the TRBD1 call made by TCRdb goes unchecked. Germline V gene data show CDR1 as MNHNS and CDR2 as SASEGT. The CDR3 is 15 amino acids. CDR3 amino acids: CASSASGTGETEAFF.

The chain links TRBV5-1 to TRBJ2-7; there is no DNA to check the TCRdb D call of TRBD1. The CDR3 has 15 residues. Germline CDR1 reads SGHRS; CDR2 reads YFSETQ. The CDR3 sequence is CASSESTGTGHEQYF. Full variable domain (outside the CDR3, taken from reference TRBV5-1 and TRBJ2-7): KAGVTQTPRYLIKTRGQQVTLSCSPISGHRSVSWYQQTPGQGLQFLFEYFSETQRNKGNFPGRFSGRQFSNSRSEMNVSTLELGDSALYLCASSESTGTGHEQYFGPGTRLTVT.

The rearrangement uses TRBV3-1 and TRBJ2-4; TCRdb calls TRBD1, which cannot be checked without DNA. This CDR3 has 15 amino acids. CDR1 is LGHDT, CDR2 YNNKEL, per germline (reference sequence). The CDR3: CASSQVPGLRYIQYF.

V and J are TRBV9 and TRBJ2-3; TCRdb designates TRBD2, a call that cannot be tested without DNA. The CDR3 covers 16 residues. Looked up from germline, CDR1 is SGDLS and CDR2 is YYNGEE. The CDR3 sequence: CASSTRLAGSTDTQYF.